This T cell receptor (beta chain) was recovered during a study of blood T cell repertoires in COVID-19. Across the study: Sites in the United States, Italy and Spain provided acute and convalescent COVID-19 samples. The analysed material was cDNA or gDNA that came from T cells, B-cell-depleted T cells, or PBMCs.

V lost 3 bases, J lost 4 bases, and 10 bases lay in between. Germline V CDR1 and CDR2: SGHNT, YENEEA. This CDR3 is 14 amino acids long. Only in-frame clones appear in the TCRdb table, and some are missing; sequencing was by immunoSEQ multiplex PCR. Among about 120,000 clones listed, roughly 90% were seen once. The chain links TRBV11-3 to TRBJ2-1; D is possibly TRBD1 (5 bases). The sample taken for sequencing was peripheral blood. This sequence was found in a man aged 50 to 60 with active COVID-19. In nucleotides, the CDR3 is TGTGCCAGCAGCTTTAACAGGAATTACAATGAGCAGTTCTTC. This encodes CASSFNRNYNEQFF. The full variable domain, in which reference TRBV11-3 and TRBJ2-1 provide the parts outside the CDR3, is EAGVVQSPRYKIIEKKQPVAFWCNPISGHNTLYWYLQNLGQGPELLIRYENEEAVDDSQLPKDRFSAERLKGVDSTLKIQPAELGDSAVYLCASSFNRNYNEQFFGPGTRLTVL.